This T cell receptor beta chain was sequenced for a study of OX40 agonist ivuxolimab in advanced cancers. Study-wide background: Eligibility rules accepted prior anti-PD-1, anti-PD-L1 or anti-CTLA-4 therapy, and 35% to 45% had some. Study conclusions and caveats: With doses of 0.1 to 3.0 mg/kg, CD4+ and CD8+ blood T cells had undergone clonal expansion by week 6.

A remark on this clone: What it binds is not known.

The table came from immunoSEQ multiplex PCR; TCRdb's copy has only in-frame clones and leaves some out. This sample has tens of thousands of clones, with over 75% found just once. Trimming cost V 0 bases and J 4 bases, with 16 bases left between them. This CDR3 is 17 amino acids long. Germline lookup yields CDR1 LGHNA and CDR2 YSLEER. With baseline, cycle 4 day 1, and cycle 7 day 1 as timepoints, blood was sampled. The rearrangement joins TRBV4-3 to TRBJ1-3; D might be TRBD1 (6 bases). This TCR was recovered from an adult with an advanced solid tumor such as melanoma, head and neck, liver or kidney cancer. The sequences come from CD4+ or CD8+ T cells sorted from blood, collected in a trial of the OX40 agonist ivuxolimab. Here the CDR3 reads CASSQDPTGSEGNTIYF. The CDR3 DNA sequence: TGCGCCAGCAGCCAAGACCCCACAGGGTCAGAGGGAAACACCATATATTTT.